A single sample is the source of the 31 T cell receptor beta chains below, sequenced in a study of beta chain features in type 1 diabetes. Expressed TCRB transcripts were sequenced after all isolated RNA was converted to cDNA. Produced via immunoSEQ multiplex PCR; TCRdb's table is partial and in-frame only. The table includes 200,000 to 250,000 clones, 68% detected once. Source material: naive CD4+ T cells from blood. Every receptor here comes from a man between 25 and 39 years old in good health.

The rearrangement uses TRBV6-5 and TRBJ2-3, with TRBD2 matching 9 bases. There are 15 residues in the CDR3. The ends lost 3 bases at V and 7 bases at J; junction bases unmatched: 8. The V gene's germline CDR1 is MNHEY and CDR2 SVGAGI. CDR3 coding DNA: TGTGCCAGCAGTTATCAAGCGGGAGGTCGAAATACGCAGTATTTT. This translates into CASSYQAGGRNTQYF.

In regard to this clone: Other DNA sequences of this sample code for an identical CDR3. V is TRBV7-2 and J is TRBJ2-5, with 11 bases that match TRBD2. V was pared by 0 bases and J by 2 bases, with 2 bases of the junction left unmatched. CDR3 length: 16 amino acids. The germline CDR1 and CDR2 sequences are SGHTA and FQGNSA. CDR3: CASSLAGTSGQETQYF. DNA of the CDR3: TGTGCCAGCAGCTTAGCCGGGACTAGCGGACAAGAGACCCAGTACTTC.

The V and J genes are TRBV29-1 and TRBJ1-4; maybe TRBD1 (5 bases). The CDR3 is 13 amino acids. Germline V CDR1 and CDR2: SQVTM, ANQGSEA. Trimming cost V 4 bases and J 4 bases, with 10 bases left between them. This chain's CDR3 is CSVAGQNNEKLFF. The DNA of the CDR3 is TGCAGCGTTGCGGGGCAAAATAATGAAAAACTGTTTTTT.

This clone was seen only a few times. V gene TRBV29-1 combines with J gene TRBJ2-2, with D unresolved. The CDR3 has 12 residues. CDR1 is SQVTM, CDR2 ANQGSEA, per germline. Deletions cut 3 bases from V and 6 bases from J, with 8 bases between. CDR3 nucleotides: TGCAGCGTTGACGGGTGGGCCGGGGAGCTGTTTTTT. Its translation is CSVDGWAGELFF.

CDR3 in DNA: TGTGCCAGCAGCTTTGACGGGAGGACAACCAATGAGCAGTTCTTC. Its protein is CASSFDGRTTNEQFF. V and J are TRBV7-2 and TRBJ2-1; TRBD2 agrees at 7 bases. Germline V lookup: CDR1 SGHTA, CDR2 FQGNSA. V trimming: 3 bases; J trimming: 6 bases; junction bases outside the gene matches: 8. The CDR3 runs to 15 residues.

Only a few counts were recorded for this clone. This chain connects TRBV18 to TRBJ2-7; D gene ambiguous. Per germline, CDR1 KGHSH and CDR2 LQKENI. Trimming shortened V by 1 base and J by 0 bases, and 7 bases separated the two germline ends. CDR3 length: 14 amino acids. The CDR3: CASSPQLSSYEQYF. The CDR3 DNA is TGTGCCAGCTCACCACAACTTAGCTCCTACGAGCAGTACTTC.

The chain is built from TRBV7-2 and TRBJ1-5; maybe TRBD1 (6 bases). Germline assignment: CDR1 SGHTA and CDR2 FQGNSA. There are 14 residues in the CDR3. Trimming pared 1 base from V and 2 bases from J, leaving 6 bases between. CDR3 sequence (DNA): TGTGCCAGCAGCTTAGACAGGGGCAATCAGCCCCAGCATTTT. Protein: CASSLDRGNQPQHF.

The genes are TRBV29-1 and TRBJ1-1; D not resolved. V was cut by 7 bases and J by 2 bases, with 11 bases left in between. The germline gives CDR1 SQVTM, CDR2 ANQGSEA. The CDR3 consists of 12 residues. CDR3 sequence reads: CSANRANTEAFF. Written as DNA, the CDR3 is TGCAGCGCTAACAGAGCTAACACTGAAGCTTTCTTT.

CDR3 residues: CSVVWADTQYF. The CDR3 nucleotides are TGCAGCGTTGTTTGGGCAGATACGCAGTATTTT. The rearrangement links TRBV29-1 to TRBJ2-3; D ambiguous. Trimming removed 4 bases at V and 4 bases at J, with 6 bases between. Germline loops: CDR1 SQVTM, CDR2 ANQGSEA. The CDR3 sequence is 11 residues long.

The V call is TRBV5-6, the J call TRBJ1-5; tentative D call: TRBD1 (6 bases). Trimming stripped 3 bases from V and 9 bases from J, with 16 bases between. Germline CDR1 and CDR2: SGHDT and YYEEEE. This CDR3 is 14 amino acids long. CDR3 region: CASSYRQAGSPQHF. The CDR3, as DNA: TGTGCCAGCAGCTATAGACAGGCCGGGTCGCCCCAGCATTTT.

This clone was seen a handful of times. V is TRBV7-2 and J is TRBJ2-3, with 7 nucleotides matching TRBD2. Germline CDR1 reads SGHTA; CDR2 reads FQGNSA. Losses at the gene ends were 5 bases for V and 4 bases for J; bases not matched to a gene: 3. This CDR3 spans 13 amino acids. This chain's CDR3 is CASSPGGSDTQYF. Written as DNA, the CDR3 is TGTGCCAGCAGCCCGGGAGGATCAGATACGCAGTATTTT.

This sequence joins TRBV29-1 and TRBJ2-1; TRBD1 matches at 7 bases. The CDR3 has 14 amino acids. Germline CDR1 SQVTM, CDR2 ANQGSEA. V was clipped by 7 bases and J by 3 bases; unmatched bases: 9. The CDR3 nucleotides are TGCAGCGCTGCCAGGGACAGCGGCTACAATGAGCAGTTCTTC. Protein product: CSAARDSGYNEQFF.

The rearrangement links TRBV29-1 to TRBJ2-1; D is uncertain. CDR3 length: 14 amino acids. Trimming shortened V by 1 base and J by 2 bases, and 9 bases separated the two germline ends. Per the germline V gene, CDR1 is SQVTM and CDR2 is ANQGSEA. The CDR3 DNA reads TGCAGCGTTGAAGGTGGGGAAGCCTACAATGAGCAGTTCTTC. It encodes CSVEGGEAYNEQFF.

The rearrangement joins TRBV29-1 to TRBJ2-1; D not resolved. In germline, CDR1 is SQVTM, CDR2 ANQGSEA. The ends were cut back, 4 bases at V and 15 bases at J, with 13 bases in the middle. This CDR3 is 10 amino acids long. CDR3 sequence: CSVGSPESFF. The CDR3 nucleotides read TGCAGCGTTGGTAGCCCGGAGTCGTTCTTC.

CDR3 protein: CASSLGNRAHYGYTF. The CDR3 nucleotides are TGTGCCAGCAGCTTAGGAAACAGGGCCCACTATGGCTACACCTTC. The rearrangement uses TRBV7-2 and TRBJ1-2, with a possible D match to TRBD1 (6 bases). Germline values: CDR1 SGHTA, CDR2 FQGNSA. The V end was cut by 1 base, the J end by 3 bases, with 12 bases between. CDR3 length: 15 amino acids.

The rearrangement links TRBV30 to TRBJ2-3; 10 nucleotides align to TRBD2. The V and J ends lost 3 bases and 6 bases, in that order; junction bases with no gene match: 12. This CDR3 contains 16 residues. The V gene's germline CDR1 is GTSNPN and CDR2 SVGIG (reference sequence). In DNA, the CDR3 is TGTGCCTGGAGCCTCCCCACAGCGGGGGGGTCCGATACGCAGTATTTT. Translated: CAWSLPTAGGSDTQYF. Variable domain in full (rest from reference TRBV30 and TRBJ2-3): SQTIHQWPATLVQPVGSPLSLECTVEGTSNPNLYWYRQAAGRGLQLLFYSVGIGQISSEVPQNLSASRPQDRQFILSSKKLLLSDSGFYLCAWSLPTAGGSDTQYFGPGTRLTVL.

In its sample, this clone was seen a few times. The chain has TRBV30 and TRBJ2-3; D is ambiguous. Trimming cost V 2 bases and J 2 bases, with 11 bases left between them. The germline gives CDR1 GTSNPN, CDR2 SVGIG (reference sequence). CDR3 length: 14 residues. The CDR3 nucleotides are TGTGCCTGGAGTTCGGGCACCTACACAGATACGCAGTATTTT. This codes for CAWSSGTYTDTQYF.

As to this clone: The DNA is omitted, as the CDR3 cannot be located on it reliably, and the CDR3 follows TCRdb's listing. This chain links TRBV28 with TRBJ2-5. With termini counted, the CDR3 has 14 amino acids. Germline CDR1 reads MDHEN; CDR2 reads SYDVKM. The CDR3: CASSFGAGGETQYF.

This clone was counted a few times. The chain recombines TRBV5-4 with TRBJ2-5; D ambiguous. This CDR3 comprises 12 residues. V was cut by 4 bases and J by 5 bases, with 9 bases left in between. Germline CDR1 and CDR2: SGHNT and YYREEE (reference sequence). The CDR3 sequence: CASSVAGETQYF. The CDR3 DNA follows: TGTGCCAGCAGCGTTGCCGGGGAGACCCAGTACTTC.

J is TRBJ2-6 and V is TRBV7-2; maybe TRBD1 (6 bases). This CDR3 is built from 16 residues. Germline V CDR1 and CDR2: SGHTA, FQGNSA. Trimming took 5 bases from V and 0 from J, leaving 11 bases between them. This chain's CDR3 is CASSPLRGSGANVLTF. The CDR3 DNA sequence: TGTGCCAGCAGCCCGCTCAGGGGCTCTGGGGCCAACGTCCTGACTTTC.

This clone was seen only once. The DNA of the CDR3 is TGTGCCTGGCATGACGCAGGAGGGTCACCCCTCCACTTT. Protein product: CAWHDAGGSPLHF. The V and J genes are TRBV30 and TRBJ1-6; no clear D. CDR1 and CDR2 from the germline V gene are GTSNPN and SVGIG (reference sequence). This CDR3 region has 13 residues. V shed 5 bases and J shed 10 bases, with 15 bases lying between them.

This chain joins TRBV5-1 and TRBJ2-1; D unclear. V gave up 0 bases and J gave up 5 bases, with 15 bases separating them. This CDR3 comprises 16 residues. Germline CDR1 SGHRS, CDR2 YFSETQ. In DNA, the CDR3 is TGCGCCAGCAGCTTGGCCGTGGGCGAGAGAGACAATGAGCAGTTCTTC. It is translated as CASSLAVGERDNEQFF.

The chain combines TRBV7-2 with TRBJ2-5; D unresolved. Trimming pared 11 bases from V and 7 bases from J, leaving 20 bases between. Germline V gene data show CDR1 as SGHTA and CDR2 as FQGNSA. CDR3 size: 13 residues. The CDR3 bases are TGTGCCTCCACCTTAACTTGGCCCGGGACCCAGTACTTC. Encoded protein: CASTLTWPGTQYF.

The sample holds a few counts of this clone. V gene TRBV29-1 combines with J gene TRBJ2-1; D is uncertain. Per the germline V gene, CDR1 is SQVTM and CDR2 is ANQGSEA. The V and J ends lost 8 bases and 1 base respectively, with 6 bases between them. The CDR3 contains 11 residues. DNA of the CDR3: TGCAGCCGCTCATCCTACAATGAGCAGTTCTTC. Translated: CSRSSYNEQFF.

The chain is built from TRBV7-2 and TRBJ2-5, with 7 bases aligning to TRBD2. Judging by the DNA end, TRBJ2-7 fits better; the J call may be wrong. This CDR3 is built from 15 residues. CDR1 is SGHTA, CDR2 FQGNSA, per germline. CDR3 residues: CASSLEGTIPYEQYF. DNA of the CDR3: TGTGCCAGCAGCTTAGAAGGGACTATACCCTACGAGCAGTACTTC.

The gene calls are TRBV7-2 and TRBJ1-1, with D unresolved. Per the germline V gene, CDR1 is SGHTA and CDR2 is FQGNSA. CDR3 length equals 15 residues. Trimming took off 1 base at V and 5 bases at J, with 14 bases between the two ends. CDR3 residues: CASSLDGRRETEAFF. In nucleotides, the CDR3 is TGTGCCAGCAGCTTAGATGGTCGGCGAGAGACTGAAGCTTTCTTT.

This chain connects TRBV11-2 to TRBJ2-5, with D perhaps being TRBD1 or TRBD2 (6 bases each). The CDR3 consists of 16 residues. Germline lookup yields CDR1 SGHAT and CDR2 FQNNGV. Trimming shortened V by 5 bases and J by 1 base, and 17 bases separated the two germline ends. For the CDR3, the DNA is TGTGCCAGCAGCCCTGGAGGGGGGCGGCTCCAAGAGACCCAGTACTTC. Amino acids: CASSPGGGRLQETQYF. Based on the CDR3 plus reference TRBV11-2 and TRBJ2-5, the full variable domain is EAGVAQSPRYKIIEKRQSVAFWCNPISGHATLYWYQQILGQGPKLLIQFQNNGVVDDSQLPKDRFSAERLKGVDSTLKIQPAKLEDSAVYLCASSPGGGRLQETQYFGPGTRLLVL.

To note about this clone: The junction differs from germline at one of its ends, possibly a read error. The rearrangement joins TRBV11-2 to TRBJ2-3, with D perhaps TRBD2 (6 bases). Per the germline V gene, CDR1 is SGHAT and CDR2 is FQNNGV. The CDR3 loop spans 16 amino acids. As DNA, the CDR3 is TGTGCCAGCAGCCGCGGAGTGCGGGACCGCACATATACGCAGTATTTT. Translated: CASSRGVRDRTYTQYF.

The rearrangement joins TRBV7-2 to TRBJ2-3; tentatively, D is TRBD1 or TRBD2 (5 bases each). Per germline, CDR1 SGHTA and CDR2 FQGNSA. The germline V and J ends were trimmed by 1 base and 11 bases, with 10 bases remaining between them. The CDR3 is 12 residues long. In DNA form, the CDR3 reads TGTGCCAGCAGCTTAGGGGGGAAGGGGCAGTATTTT. Translated: CASSLGGKGQYF.

The V call is TRBV7-2, the J call TRBJ2-7; D unresolved. Looked up from germline, CDR1 is SGHTA and CDR2 is FQGNSA. Trimming cost V 4 bases and J 3 bases, with 13 bases left between them. The CDR3 contains 14 residues. Here the CDR3 reads CASSWRPRDYEQYF. The CDR3 DNA reads as TGTGCCAGCAGCTGGAGACCGCGAGACTACGAGCAGTACTTC.

V and J are TRBV5-1 and TRBJ2-7; 8 bases are shared with TRBD1. V shed 6 bases and J 3 bases; nucleotides not matched to a gene: 5. CDR1 is SGHRS, CDR2 YFSETQ, per germline. The CDR3 is 13 residues long. The CDR3 region is CASTPTGGYEQYF. The CDR3 DNA reads as TGCGCCAGCACACCAACAGGGGGCTACGAGCAGTACTTC.